These 21 T cell receptor beta chains were sequenced from one sample in a study of cytomegalovirus exposure and HLA in healthy donors. Primers for the PCR totalled 60 Vbeta and 13 Jbeta. Here immunoSEQ multiplex PCR was the method, and the copy in TCRdb shows in-frame clones only, minus some. The sample includes over 75,000 clones, more than 60% of them seen just once. The sequenced sample consisted of PBMCs. The receptors here all came from a man in his 60s in good health and CMV-seropositive.

This chain joins TRBV15 and TRBJ2-7, with TRBD2 identical over 10 bases. The V gene end was trimmed by 4 bases and the J gene end by 4 bases; junction bases not matched to a gene: 7. Germline-derived CDR1 and CDR2 are LNHNV and YYDKDF (reference sequence). CDR3 length: 15 residues. Here the CDR3 DNA reads TGTGCCACCAGCACAAGCGGGGGGGCTTGGTACGAGCAGTACTTC. Protein product: CATSTSGGAWYEQYF.

V usage is TRBV6-4 and J usage is TRBJ2-7; D unresolved. The CDR3 extends over 11 amino acids. Trimming took 4 bases from V and 4 from J, leaving 5 bases between them. CDR1 is MRHNA, CDR2 SNTAGT, per germline. The CDR3 loop reads CASSGPYEQYF. CDR3 DNA: TGTGCCAGCAGTGGGCCTTACGAGCAGTACTTC.

The chain is built from TRBV5-1 and TRBJ2-1; D might be TRBD1 (5 bases). Trimming took 2 bases from V and 9 from J, leaving 15 bases between them. The CDR3 extends over 14 amino acids. Per the germline V gene, CDR1 is SGHRS and CDR2 is YFSETQ. Here the CDR3 reads CASSFLSNTGEQFF. The CDR3 coding sequence is TGCGCCAGCAGCTTCTTGTCCAACACAGGTGAGCAGTTCTTC.

The rearrangement uses TRBV19 and TRBJ1-2, with D perhaps TRBD1 (6 bases). The CDR3 runs to 14 residues. The V gene's germline CDR1 is LNHDA and CDR2 SQIVND (reference sequence). Trimming shortened V by 4 bases and J by 2 bases, and 11 bases separated the two germline ends. The CDR3 coding sequence is TGTGCCAGTAGTAATACAGGGCTCAACTATGGCTACACCTTC. The encoded protein is CASSNTGLNYGYTF.

This clone has only one observation. The chain couples TRBV7-6 to TRBJ2-7, with 7 positions matching TRBD1. The CDR3 extends over 14 amino acids. Germline V gene data show CDR1 as SGHVS and CDR2 as FNYEAQ. J gave up 3 bases and V 1 base, and 3 bases lay outside the gene matches. CDR3 protein: CASSLGQGNYEQYF. As DNA, the CDR3 is TGTGCCAGCAGCTTAGGACAGGGAAACTACGAGCAGTACTTC.

V gene TRBV5-1 combines with J gene TRBJ1-1, with 8 bases aligning to TRBD1. Germline CDR1 SGHRS, CDR2 YFSETQ. This CDR3 spans 16 amino acids. Trimming removed 0 bases from V and 2 bases from J; junction bases left unmatched: 6. DNA of the CDR3: TGCGCCAGCAGCTTGGGGACAGGGAGGGCCAACACTGAAGCTTTCTTT. Protein sequence: CASSLGTGRANTEAFF.

This rearrangement joins TRBV29-1 to TRBJ2-7; the D gene is possibly TRBD1 (5 bases). From germline, CDR1 is SQVTM and CDR2 ANQGSEA. The CDR3 has 14 amino acids. V shed 6 bases and J shed 0 bases, with 15 bases lying between them. This CDR3 reads CSVGRQSPSYEQYF. Here the CDR3 DNA reads TGCAGCGTCGGTCGACAGTCCCCCTCCTACGAGCAGTACTTC.

This clone was seen more than once but under ten times. The rearrangement uses TRBV6-6 and TRBJ2-7, with TRBD1 identical over 7 bases. The germline V gene has CDR1 MNHNY and CDR2 SVGAGI (reference sequence). Germline trimming cut 8 bases from V and 2 bases from J; bases unmatched to any gene: 9. This CDR3 is 14 amino acids long. CDR3 amino acids: CASERQGLAYEQYF. The CDR3 DNA is TGTGCCAGCGAAAGACAGGGTCTGGCCTACGAGCAGTACTTC.

This chain uses TRBV7-8 with TRBJ2-2; 15 positions agree with TRBD2. Germline V CDR1 and CDR2: SGHVS, FQNEAQ. CDR3 length: 16 amino acids. With 5 bases clipped from V and 6 bases from J, the junction kept 4 bases outside the gene matches. The CDR3 sequence: CASSRTSGGVSGELFF. CDR3 sequence (DNA): TGTGCCAGCAGCCGGACTAGCGGGGGGGTTTCCGGGGAGCTGTTTTTT.

This clone turned up a few times. The chain has TRBV4-2 and TRBJ1-1; 12 bases line up with TRBD1. The CDR3 length is 15 residues. From germline, CDR1 is LGHNA and CDR2 YNFKEQ. V shed 2 bases, J shed 7 bases, and the junction held 5 bases outside the gene matches. The DNA of the CDR3 is TGTGCCAGCAGCCAACGGGGACAGGGGGCGAGTGAAGCTTTCTTT. It encodes CASSQRGQGASEAFF.

This chain uses TRBV5-4 with TRBJ2-5; 7 bases fit TRBD2. The length of the CDR3 is 14 residues. J lost 5 bases, V lost 6 bases, and 10 bases had no gene match. Germline V gene data show CDR1 as SGHNT and CDR2 as YYREEE (reference sequence). In DNA, the CDR3 is TGTGCCAGCAAATTGCTGGGAGGGGCGGAGACCCAGTACTTC. Translated: CASKLLGGAETQYF.

This chain links TRBV15 with TRBJ2-1, with 9 positions matching TRBD2. J was trimmed by 2 bases and V by 3 bases; bases with no gene match: 8. This CDR3 region has 17 residues. Germline V gene data show CDR1 as LNHNV and CDR2 as YYDKDF (reference sequence). CDR3 coding DNA: TGTGCCACCAGCAGGGGGTCCGCGGGGGGGGCCTACAATGAGCAGTTCTTC. Translated, it gives CATSRGSAGGAYNEQFF.

V gene TRBV5-1 combines with J gene TRBJ2-5; D not certain. The germline V gene has CDR1 SGHRS and CDR2 YFSETQ. The length of the CDR3 is 14 residues. With 4 bases removed from V and 2 bases from J, the gap between germline ends came to 12 bases. The CDR3 region has the DNA TGCGCCAGCAGCCCCACTGCACCGCAAGAGACCCAGTACTTC. It translates to CASSPTAPQETQYF.

The chain joins TRBV7-2 to TRBJ2-3; 11 positions match TRBD2. Per the germline V gene, CDR1 is SGHTA and CDR2 is FQGNSA. The CDR3 length is 14 residues. V shed 3 bases, J shed 4 bases, and the junction held 0 bases outside the gene matches. The CDR3 here is CASSFSGGADTQYF. The CDR3 DNA reads as TGTGCCAGCAGCTTTAGCGGGGGGGCAGATACGCAGTATTTT. The whole variable domain, filled in from reference TRBV7-2 and TRBJ2-3, reads GAGVSQSPSNKVTEKGKDVELRCDPISGHTALYWYRQSLGQGLEFLIYFQGNSAPDKSGLPSDRFSAERTGGSVSTLTIQRTQQEDSAVYLCASSFSGGADTQYFGPGTRLTVL.

The J gene is TRBJ2-7, the V gene TRBV5-5; D perhaps matches TRBD1 (6 bases). This CDR3 comprises 15 residues. Germline V gene lookup returns CDR1 SGHKS and CDR2 YYEKEE (reference sequence). V lost 2 bases and J 0 bases, leaving 12 bases between the germline ends. The CDR3 is CASSLSGTFSYEQYF. DNA for the CDR3: TGTGCCAGCAGCTTATCCGGGACATTCTCCTACGAGCAGTACTTC.

The CDR3 DNA reads as TGTGCCAGCAGCAAGGAGGGTGGTGGCTACACCTTC. Translation: CASSKEGGGYTF. The rearrangement uses TRBV11-2 and TRBJ1-2; no definite D call. The CDR3 is 12 residues long. Germline V gene data show CDR1 as SGHAT and CDR2 as FQNNGV. V lost 5 bases and J 7 bases, leaving 11 bases between the germline ends. The whole variable domain, filled in from reference TRBV11-2 and TRBJ1-2, reads EAGVAQSPRYKIIEKRQSVAFWCNPISGHATLYWYQQILGQGPKLLIQFQNNGVVDDSQLPKDRFSAERLKGVDSTLKIQPAKLEDSAVYLCASSKEGGGYTFGSGTRLTVV.

To note about this clone: One end of the junction does not line up with germline, which may come from a read error. This sample includes further DNA sequences coding for the same CDR3. This chain connects TRBV6-5 to TRBJ1-5, with a tentative D call TRBD1 (6 bases). From germline, CDR1 is MNHEY and CDR2 SVGAGI. This CDR3 is 14 amino acids long. The CDR3: CASSPGEGYQPQHF. CDR3 DNA sequence: TGCGCCAGCAGTCCAGGGGAAGGGTATCAGCCCCAGCATTTT.

The chain uses TRBV27 and TRBJ1-2; D ambiguous. Germline V gene data show CDR1 as MNHEY and CDR2 as SMNVEV (reference sequence). The CDR3 contains 15 residues. Trimming stripped 0 bases from V and 4 bases from J, with 12 bases between. CDR3 residues: CASSLSGPGIYGYTF. DNA of the CDR3: TGTGCCAGCAGTTTATCTGGACCGGGGATCTATGGCTACACCTTC.

The chain joins TRBV27 to TRBJ2-5, with D perhaps matching TRBD1 (5 bases). The V end was cut by 4 bases, the J end by 5 bases, with 20 bases between. Germline V CDR1 and CDR2: MNHEY, SMNVEV (reference sequence). There are 16 residues in the CDR3. The CDR3 sequence: CASSSGRAASMETQYF. The CDR3 DNA follows: TGTGCCAGCAGTTCGGGCAGGGCGGCCTCAATGGAGACCCAGTACTTC.

This sequence joins TRBV27 and TRBJ2-3; possibly TRBD2 for D (6 bases). V lost 0 bases and J lost 1, with 8 bases in between. Germline V gives CDR1 MNHEY, CDR2 SMNVEV (reference sequence). The CDR3 is 15 amino acids. The CDR3 protein is CASSLSSGGTDTQYF. CDR3 coding DNA: TGTGCCAGCAGTTTATCTAGCGGCGGCACAGATACGCAGTATTTT.

J is TRBJ1-6 and V is TRBV30, with 8 bases matching TRBD1. The J segment lost 7 bases and the V segment lost 2 bases, leaving 7 bases of the junction unmatched. The V gene's germline CDR1 is GTSNPN and CDR2 SVGIG (reference sequence). The CDR3 extends over 15 amino acids. CDR3 in amino acids: CAWSTQGGENSPLHF. The CDR3 nucleotides are TGTGCCTGGAGTACACAGGGGGGAGAAAATTCACCCCTCCACTTT.